This T cell receptor (beta chain) was captured in a study of human T cells and chemical hapten exposure. Study context: Sensitization employed 2% DPC on about 2 cm by about 2 cm of upper inner arm skin.

Trimming shortened V by 5 bases and J by 7 bases, and 9 bases separated the two germline ends. CDR3 length equals 12 residues. CDR1 and CDR2 (germline): SGHTA, FQGNSA. Findings and caveats of the study: Alopecia affecting every donor means their immune response may not match healthy people's. Versus controls, expanded TCRs had significantly more large CDR3 similarity clusters.

Time point noted: patch test 3, about 24 weeks after DPC sensitization. The sample's treatment: therapeutic diphenylcyclopropenone sensitization with weekly scalp DPC. Blood, whole and unfractionated, served as the source for total RNA extraction. Donors were 18 to 70-year-old alopecia patients suitable for DPC. This clonotype was detected ten times or more. Its antigen is not known. MiXCR was run by TCRdb on the RACE reads, yielding one entry per CDR3 protein. The data show roughly 40,000 distinct CDR3 sequences, with about 13% seen just once and over 2% held by the top ten. The V call is TRBV7-2, the J call TRBJ2-1; D uncertain. The specimen comprised whole blood, sampled in connection with sensitization to the hapten diphenylcyclopropenone (DPC). This TCR came from a woman in her forties with alopecia areata. Some clones in this sample may be carry-over from other donors' samples. CDR3 residues: CASSQDNNEQFF. CDR3 DNA: TGTGCCAGCAGCCAAGACAATAATGAGCAGTTCTTC. Variable domain in full (rest from reference TRBV7-2 and TRBJ2-1): GAGVSQSPSNKVTEKGKDVELRCDPISGHTALYWYRQSLGQGLEFLIYFQGNSAPDKSGLPSDRFSAERTGGSVSTLTIQRTQQEDSAVYLCASSQDNNEQFFGPGTRLTVL.